This note documents a single T cell receptor beta chain sequence. What it binds is unknown. Time point meaning: newly diagnosed GD, antithyroid drugs for less than 3 months. Isolated PBMC RNA provided the starting material for the TCR library. This record belongs to a study of regulatory T cells in long-lasting Graves disease. The CDR3 consists of 16 residues. Germline assignment: CDR1 DFQATT and CDR2 SNEGSKA (reference sequence). Construction of the TCR beta libraries employed iRepertoire HTBI primers in conjunction with Arm-PCR of CDR3 regions. Using its own MiXCR run on the multiplex PCR reads, TCRdb lists one record per CDR3 protein. The sample lists 350,000 to 450,000 distinct CDR3 sequences, 12% seen once, with 15% to 20% in the top ten. Study-wide results and caveats: When disease was persistent, TRBV28, TRBJ1-2 and TRBJ2-5 were the favored segments.

This sample also appeared in a second study, on T cells in Graves' hyperthyroidism and ophthalmopathy.

The sample in question was peripheral blood mononuclear cells (PBMCs), obtained at new diagnosis, from a patient treated with antithyroid drugs. This receptor was identified in a woman aged 18-29 years with Graves disease. The genes are TRBV20-1 and TRBJ2-1, with a weak D call TRBD2 (6 bases). The end of the DNA is better explained by TRBJ2-5, so the J call may be wrong. The CDR3 here is CSARVEGGVGAGTQYF. CDR3 DNA: TGCAGTGCTAGAGTGGAAGGCGGAGTGGGAGCGGGGACCCAGTACTTC.